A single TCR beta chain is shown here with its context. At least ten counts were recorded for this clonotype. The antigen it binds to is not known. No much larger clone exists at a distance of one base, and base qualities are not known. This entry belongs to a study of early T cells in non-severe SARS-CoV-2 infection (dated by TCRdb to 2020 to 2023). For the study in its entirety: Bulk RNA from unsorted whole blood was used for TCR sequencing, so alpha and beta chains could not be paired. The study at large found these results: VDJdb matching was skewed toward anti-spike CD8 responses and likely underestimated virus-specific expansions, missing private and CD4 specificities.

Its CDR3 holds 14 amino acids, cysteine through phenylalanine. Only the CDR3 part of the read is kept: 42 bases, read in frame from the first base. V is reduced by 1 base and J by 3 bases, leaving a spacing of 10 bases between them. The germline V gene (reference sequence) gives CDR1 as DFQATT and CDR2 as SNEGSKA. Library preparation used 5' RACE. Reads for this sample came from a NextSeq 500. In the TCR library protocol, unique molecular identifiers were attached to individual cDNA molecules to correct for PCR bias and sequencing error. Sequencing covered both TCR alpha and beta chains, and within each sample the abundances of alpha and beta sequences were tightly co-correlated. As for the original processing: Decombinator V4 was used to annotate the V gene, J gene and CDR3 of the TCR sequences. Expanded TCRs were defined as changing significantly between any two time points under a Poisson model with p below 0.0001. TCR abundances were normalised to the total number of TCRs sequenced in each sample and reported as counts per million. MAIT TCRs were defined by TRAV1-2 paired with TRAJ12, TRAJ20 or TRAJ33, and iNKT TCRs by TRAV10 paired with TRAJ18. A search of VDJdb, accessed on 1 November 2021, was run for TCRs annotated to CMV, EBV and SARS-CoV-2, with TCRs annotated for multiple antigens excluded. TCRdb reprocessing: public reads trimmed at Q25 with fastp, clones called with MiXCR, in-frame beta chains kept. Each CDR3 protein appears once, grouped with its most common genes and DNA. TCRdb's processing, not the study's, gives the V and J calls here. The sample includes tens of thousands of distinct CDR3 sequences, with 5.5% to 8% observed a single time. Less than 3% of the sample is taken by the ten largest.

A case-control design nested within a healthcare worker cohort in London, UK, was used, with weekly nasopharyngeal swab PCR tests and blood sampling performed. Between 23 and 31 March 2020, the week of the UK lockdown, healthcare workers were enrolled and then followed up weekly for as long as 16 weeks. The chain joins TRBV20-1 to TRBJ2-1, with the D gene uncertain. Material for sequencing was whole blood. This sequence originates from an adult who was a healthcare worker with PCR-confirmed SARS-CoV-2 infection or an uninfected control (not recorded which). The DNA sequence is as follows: TGCAGTGCTAGAGGTCGCGCTCACTACAATGAGCAGTTCTTC. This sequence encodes CSARGRAHYNEQFF.